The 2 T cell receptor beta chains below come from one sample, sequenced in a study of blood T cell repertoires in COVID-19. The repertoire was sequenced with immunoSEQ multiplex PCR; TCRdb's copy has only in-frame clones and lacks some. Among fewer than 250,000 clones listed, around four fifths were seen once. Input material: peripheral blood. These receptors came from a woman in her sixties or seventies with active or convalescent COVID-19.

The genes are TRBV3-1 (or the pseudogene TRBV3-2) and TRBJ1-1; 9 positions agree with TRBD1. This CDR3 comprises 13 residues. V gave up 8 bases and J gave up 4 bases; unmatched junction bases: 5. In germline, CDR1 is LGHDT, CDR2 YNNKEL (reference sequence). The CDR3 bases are TGTGCCAGCGGGGGACAGGGTGGCACTGAAGCTTTCTTT. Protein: CASGGQGGTEAFF.

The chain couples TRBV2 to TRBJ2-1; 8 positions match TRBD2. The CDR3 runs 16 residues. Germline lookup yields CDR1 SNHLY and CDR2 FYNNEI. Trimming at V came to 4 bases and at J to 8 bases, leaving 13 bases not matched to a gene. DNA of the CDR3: TGTGCCAGCAGTGGACCCCTAAACGGGGGGGGCGATGAGCAGTTCTTC. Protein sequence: CASSGPLNGGGDEQFF.